This is a list of T cell receptor beta chains from one sample in a study of preoperative IRX-2 immunotherapy in early breast cancer. Only in-frame clones appear in the TCRdb table, and some are missing; sequencing was by immunoSEQ multiplex PCR. Here the sample spans 75,000 to 100,000 clones, 80% to 90% being singletons. The input for sequencing was tumor tissue, taken after IRX-2 immunotherapy. These receptors came from a human donor with breast cancer. CDR3s include the opening cysteine and the closing phenylalanine or tryptophan. The D gene is left open where the match is weak. Only some rows state a clone size, as once, few, many or a class for expanded clones.

clone size: -; D gene: -; V gene: TRBV29-1; CDR3 length: 13; J gene: TRBJ2-1; CDR3 protein: CSVEVGGIDEQFF; CDR3 DNA: TGCAGCGTTGAAGTAGGGGGGATTGATGAGCAGTTCTTC
clone size: -; D gene: -; V gene: TRBV5-1; CDR3 length: 15; J gene: TRBJ1-3; CDR3 protein: CASSLAIASGNTIYF; CDR3 DNA: TGCGCCAGCAGCTTGGCCATTGCAAGTGGAAACACCATATATTTT
clone size: few; D gene: -; V gene: TRBV6-1; CDR3 length: 12; J gene: TRBJ1-6; CDR3 protein: CAISEARQDLHF; CDR3 DNA: TGTGCCATCAGTGAAGCGAGGCAGGACCTCCACTTT
clone size: -; D gene: TRBD1; V gene: TRBV15; CDR3 length: 14; J gene: TRBJ1-2; CDR3 protein: CATSRAGQVEGYTF; CDR3 DNA: TGTGCCACCAGCAGAGCGGGACAGGTGGAGGGCTACACCTTC
clone size: -; D gene: -; V gene: TRBV5-1; CDR3 length: 15; J gene: TRBJ1-4; CDR3 protein: CASSSSGATNEKLFF; CDR3 DNA: TGCGCCAGCAGCTCGTCAGGAGCAACTAATGAAAAACTGTTTTTT
clone size: -; D gene: TRBD1; V gene: TRBV14; CDR3 length: 15; J gene: TRBJ1-4; CDR3 protein: CASSPSGQGIEKLFF; CDR3 DNA: TGTGCCAGCAGCCCGTCGGGACAGGGAATAGAAAAACTGTTTTTT
clone size: -; D gene: TRBD1; V gene: TRBV29-1; CDR3 length: 17; J gene: TRBJ1-1; CDR3 protein: CSVLKLRDRATNTEAFF; CDR3 DNA: TGCAGCGTCCTAAAGCTCCGGGACAGGGCTACGAACACTGAAGCTTTCTTT
clone size: few; D gene: TRBD1; V gene: TRBV6-8; CDR3 length: 14; J gene: TRBJ1-1; CDR3 protein: CASSPRGGGAEAFF; CDR3 DNA: TGTGCCAGCAGTCCGAGAGGGGGCGGTGCTGAAGCTTTCTTT
clone size: -; D gene: -; V gene: TRBV7-1; CDR3 length: 17; J gene: TRBJ1-6; CDR3 protein: CASSFSAGTFYNSPLHF; CDR3 DNA: TGTGCCAGCAGCTTCTCCGCCGGGACATTCTATAATTCACCCCTCCACTTT
clone size: -; D gene: -; V gene: TRBV28; CDR3 length: 14; J gene: TRBJ2-3; CDR3 protein: CASSLERRTDTQYF; CDR3 DNA: TGTGCCAGCAGTTTAGAGCGGAGGACAGATACGCAGTATTTT
clone size: -; D gene: TRBD1; V gene: TRBV6-8; CDR3 length: 16; J gene: TRBJ2-7; CDR3 protein: CASTTGGGTSSYEQYF; CDR3 DNA: TGTGCCAGCACCACAGGGGGTGGGACCAGCTCCTACGAGCAGTACTTC
clone size: -; D gene: -; V gene: TRBV9; CDR3 length: 13; J gene: TRBJ2-2; CDR3 protein: CASRGEITGELFF; CDR3 DNA: TGTGCCAGCAGGGGGGAGATCACCGGGGAGCTGTTTTTT
clone size: -; D gene: -; V gene: TRBV7-1; CDR3 length: 14; J gene: TRBJ1-2; CDR3 protein: CASSFEAAFYGYTF; CDR3 DNA: TGTGCCAGCAGCTTCGAGGCGGCCTTCTATGGCTACACCTTC
clone size: -; D gene: TRBD1; V gene: TRBV7-6; CDR3 length: 16; J gene: TRBJ1-5; CDR3 protein: CASSMRQGASNQPQHF; CDR3 DNA: TGTGCCAGCAGCATGAGACAGGGTGCAAGCAATCAGCCCCAGCATTTT
clone size: once; D gene: -; V gene: TRBV15; CDR3 length: 18; J gene: TRBJ1-6; CDR3 protein: CATSRDRGVSSYNSPLHF; CDR3 DNA: TGTGCCACCAGCAGAGATCGAGGGGTGAGCTCCTATAATTCACCCCTCCACTTT
clone size: -; D gene: TRBD2; V gene: TRBV5-1; CDR3 length: 14; J gene: TRBJ2-1; CDR3 protein: CASSATSGSNEQFF; CDR3 DNA: TGCGCCAGCAGCGCCACTAGCGGGAGCAATGAGCAGTTCTTC
clone size: -; D gene: TRBD1; V gene: TRBV19; CDR3 length: 14; J gene: TRBJ1-2; CDR3 protein: CASSVDRDNYGYTF; CDR3 DNA: TGTGCCAGTAGTGTCGACAGGGATAACTATGGCTACACCTTC
clone size: -; D gene: -; V gene: TRBV6-8; CDR3 length: 14; J gene: TRBJ1-2; CDR3 protein: CASSADGSNYGYTF; CDR3 DNA: TGTGCCAGCAGCGCGGACGGGTCGAACTATGGCTACACCTTC
clone size: -; D gene: TRBD1; V gene: TRBV11-3; CDR3 length: 14; J gene: TRBJ1-1; CDR3 protein: CASSLRGQGSTAFF; CDR3 DNA: TGTGCCAGCAGCTTGAGGGGACAGGGGAGTACGGCTTTCTTT
clone size: -; D gene: -; V gene: TRBV5-1; CDR3 length: 16; J gene: TRBJ2-1; CDR3 protein: CASSGPVSGAWNEQFF; CDR3 DNA: TGCGCCAGCAGCGGGCCGGTGTCGGGGGCCTGGAATGAGCAGTTCTTC
clone size: -; D gene: TRBD2; V gene: TRBV6-8; CDR3 length: 15; J gene: TRBJ2-1; CDR3 protein: CASSYTSGRDNEQFF; CDR3 DNA: TGTGCCAGCAGTTACACTAGCGGGAGGGACAATGAGCAGTTCTTC
clone size: -; D gene: -; V gene: TRBV19; CDR3 length: 13; J gene: TRBJ2-7; CDR3 protein: CASSISGSHEQYF; CDR3 DNA: TGTGCCAGTAGTATATCCGGGAGCCACGAGCAGTACTTC
clone size: -; D gene: -; V gene: TRBV19; CDR3 length: 18; J gene: TRBJ2-5; CDR3 protein: CASSMAAAIAEHKETQYF; CDR3 DNA: TGTGCCAGTAGTATGGCGGCAGCCATAGCAGAACATAAAGAGACCCAGTACTTC
clone size: -; D gene: TRBD2; V gene: TRBV6-4; CDR3 length: 17; J gene: TRBJ2-3; CDR3 protein: CASSRGTSGRDTDTQYF; CDR3 DNA: TGTGCCAGCAGTCGGGGGACTAGCGGGAGGGACACAGATACGCAGTATTTT
clone size: -; D gene: -; V gene: TRBV18; CDR3 length: 15; J gene: TRBJ2-2; CDR3 protein: CASSPVSANTGELFF; CDR3 DNA: TGTGCCAGCTCACCAGTGAGTGCGAACACCGGGGAGCTGTTTTTT
clone size: once; D gene: TRBD1; V gene: TRBV10-3; CDR3 length: 14; J gene: TRBJ1-6; CDR3 protein: CAISEGTVKEPLHF; CDR3 DNA: TGTGCCATCAGTGAGGGGACAGTTAAGGAACCCCTCCACTTT
clone size: once; D gene: TRBD1; V gene: TRBV29-1; CDR3 length: 14; J gene: TRBJ2-2; CDR3 protein: CSGGRGRNTGELFF; CDR3 DNA: TGCAGCGGCGGCAGGGGGCGTAACACCGGGGAGCTGTTTTTT
clone size: -; D gene: -; V gene: TRBV7-1; CDR3 length: 15; J gene: TRBJ2-2; CDR3 protein: CASSPQVANTGELFF; CDR3 DNA: TGTGCCAGCAGCCCCCAGGTGGCTAACACCGGGGAGCTGTTTTTT
clone size: -; D gene: -; V gene: TRBV10-3; CDR3 length: 12; J gene: TRBJ1-1; CDR3 protein: CASARVQGEAFF; CDR3 DNA: TGTGCCAGCGCCAGGGTTCAAGGGGAAGCTTTCTTT
clone size: -; D gene: -; V gene: TRBV11-3; CDR3 length: 14; J gene: TRBJ2-3; CDR3 protein: CASSLDPTTDTQYF; CDR3 DNA: TGTGCCAGCAGCTTAGATCCTACTACAGATACGCAGTATTTT
clone size: few; D gene: TRBD2; V gene: TRBV7-8; CDR3 length: 16; J gene: TRBJ2-3; CDR3 protein: CASSTTSGGALDTQYF; CDR3 DNA: TGTGCCAGCAGCACGACTAGCGGGGGGGCTTTAGATACGCAGTATTTT
clone size: -; D gene: -; V gene: TRBV5-1; CDR3 length: 16; J gene: TRBJ2-7; CDR3 protein: CASSRTFRGQTYEQYF; CDR3 DNA: TGCGCCAGCAGCCGGACCTTCCGTGGACAGACCTACGAGCAGTACTTC
clone size: once; D gene: -; V gene: TRBV29-1; CDR3 length: 12; J gene: TRBJ1-2; CDR3 protein: CSVKGGSDGYTF; CDR3 DNA: TGCAGCGTCAAGGGGGGGTCGGATGGCTACACCTTC
clone size: -; D gene: -; V gene: TRBV29-1; CDR3 length: 12; J gene: TRBJ2-7; CDR3 protein: CSVAIGPYEQYF; CDR3 DNA: TGCAGCGTGGCTATCGGGCCCTACGAGCAGTACTTC
clone size: -; D gene: -; V gene: TRBV7-6; CDR3 length: 14; J gene: TRBJ1-2; CDR3 protein: CASSPDNRDYGYTF; CDR3 DNA: TGTGCCAGCAGCCCCGACAACAGGGACTATGGCTACACCTTC
clone size: -; D gene: -; V gene: TRBV5-1; CDR3 length: 16; J gene: TRBJ1-4; CDR3 protein: CASSLVSGTPNEKLFF; CDR3 DNA: TGCGCCAGCAGCTTGGTGTCAGGAACGCCTAATGAAAAACTGTTTTTT
clone size: -; D gene: TRBD1; V gene: TRBV5-1; CDR3 length: 15; J gene: TRBJ2-7; CDR3 protein: CASTSLAGGSYEQYF; CDR3 DNA: TGCGCCAGCACCTCACTAGCAGGGGGCAGCTACGAGCAGTACTTC
clone size: -; D gene: -; V gene: TRBV7-4; CDR3 length: 14; J gene: TRBJ1-1; CDR3 protein: CASSPPTGSTEAFF; CDR3 DNA: TGTGCCAGCAGCCCACCCACAGGGTCCACTGAAGCTTTCTTT
clone size: -; D gene: -; V gene: TRBV19; CDR3 length: 14; J gene: TRBJ1-2; CDR3 protein: CASFSRTVGYGYTF; CDR3 DNA: TGTGCCAGCTTTTCGAGGACTGTCGGCTATGGCTACACCTTC
clone size: once; D gene: TRBD1; V gene: TRBV18; CDR3 length: 14; J gene: TRBJ1-5; CDR3 protein: CASSPQGGDQPQHF; CDR3 DNA: TGTGCCAGCTCACCCCAGGGGGGGGATCAGCCCCAGCATTTT
clone size: -; D gene: TRBD2; V gene: TRBV5-1; CDR3 length: 16; J gene: TRBJ2-2; CDR3 protein: CASSLGSSGFIGELFF; CDR3 DNA: TGCGCCAGCAGCCTCGGTTCTAGCGGGTTTATCGGGGAGCTGTTTTTT
clone size: -; D gene: TRBD1; V gene: TRBV7-7; CDR3 length: 15; J gene: TRBJ2-7; CDR3 protein: CASSAMATGNLEQYF; CDR3 DNA: TGTGCCAGCAGTGCAATGGCGACAGGGAACCTCGAGCAGTACTTC
clone size: -; D gene: -; V gene: TRBV10-3; CDR3 length: 15; J gene: TRBJ2-7; CDR3 protein: CAISEYQGASYEQYF; CDR3 DNA: TGTGCCATCAGTGAGTATCAAGGGGCTTCCTACGAGCAGTACTTC
clone size: -; D gene: -; V gene: TRBV10-2; CDR3 length: 13; J gene: TRBJ2-7; CDR3 protein: CASSESVGNEQYF; CDR3 DNA: TGCGCCAGCAGTGAGTCGGTAGGGAACGAGCAGTACTTC
clone size: -; D gene: -; V gene: TRBV5-1; CDR3 length: 17; J gene: TRBJ2-1; CDR3 protein: CASSLAGGAKLANEQFF; CDR3 DNA: TGCGCCAGCAGCTTGGCCGGGGGAGCAAAACTGGCCAATGAGCAGTTCTTC
clone size: -; D gene: -; V gene: TRBV15; CDR3 length: 15; J gene: TRBJ1-2; CDR3 protein: CATSASPGQNYGYTF; CDR3 DNA: TGTGCCACCAGCGCTTCACCAGGACAGAACTATGGCTACACCTTC
clone size: -; D gene: -; V gene: TRBV7-6; CDR3 length: 15; J gene: TRBJ2-7; CDR3 protein: CASSLPGPTQYEQYF; CDR3 DNA: TGTGCCAGCAGTTTGCCGGGACCAACCCAGTACGAGCAGTACTTC